Given below is one T cell receptor (beta chain) in context. This sample is part of a study of T cells in Graves' hyperthyroidism and ophthalmopathy. Amplified TCR beta CDR3 regions derived from RNA transcripts. First-round RT-PCR targeting the TCR CDR3 was performed with the HTBI primer set. Each CDR3 protein gets one entry after TCRdb re-called the multiplex PCR reads with MiXCR. The sample yields a few hundred thousand distinct CDR3 sequences, 15% to 18% seen once. The germline V gene encodes CDR1 SGDLS and CDR2 YYNGEE. Trimming cost V 3 bases and J 0 bases, with 13 bases left between them. The CDR3 spans 15 residues.

The rearrangement joins TRBV9 to TRBJ2-7; no firm D call. The sequenced sample consisted of blood. This TCR came from a woman between 18 and 29 years old with Graves' hyperthyroidism. This CDR3 is CASSEQDKSSYEQYF. Written as DNA, the CDR3 is TGTGCCAGCAGCGAACAAGACAAGAGCTCCTACGAGCAGTACTTC.